The 32 T cell receptor beta chains below come from one sample, sequenced in a study of human T cells and chemical hapten exposure. The time point denotes: patch test 1, 2 weeks after DPC sensitization. The sample's treatment: therapeutic diphenylcyclopropenone sensitization with weekly scalp DPC. TCRdb reprocessed the RACE reads via MiXCR and lists one record per CDR3 protein. Of around 380,000 distinct CDR3 sequences in the sample, around 4.8% were seen once. The sample in question was whole blood, obtained in connection with sensitization to the hapten diphenylcyclopropenone (DPC). These receptors originate from a woman between 50 and 59 years old with alopecia areata. Some clones in this sample may be carry-over from other donors' samples.

This clonotype was counted only a few times. The chain is built from TRBV12-3 or TRBV12-4 and TRBJ2-1, with TRBD2 matching over 14 bases. The CDR3 totals 15 residues. The J segment lost 9 bases and the V segment lost 6 bases, leaving 7 bases of the junction unmatched. DNA of the CDR3: TGTGCCAGCAGCCCGGGACTAGCGGGAGTTAGTGAGCAGTTCTTC. This gives the protein CASSPGLAGVSEQFF.

This clonotype was seen repeatedly, ten times or more. The chain links TRBV5-1 to TRBJ2-1, with no clear D. Germline-derived CDR1 and CDR2 are SGHRS and YFSETQ. The CDR3 spans 15 residues. Trimming took 1 base from V and 0 from J, leaving 8 bases between them. The CDR3 reads CASSLWSDSYNEQFF. The CDR3 region has the DNA TGCGCCAGCAGCTTGTGGTCAGACTCCTACAATGAGCAGTTCTTC.

This clonotype was recorded many times. The V call is TRBV9, the J call TRBJ1-2; tentatively, D is TRBD1 (5 bases). This CDR3 is built from 14 residues. Trimming left V 4 bases short and J 3 bases short, with 13 bases between. Per germline, CDR1 SGDLS and CDR2 YYNGEE. The CDR3 reads CASSPQAGDYGYTF. The CDR3 DNA is TGTGCCAGCAGCCCCCAGGCGGGGGACTATGGCTACACCTTC.

Many counts were recorded for this clonotype. CDR3 sequence: CASSFPGTGGNYGYTF. The CDR3 DNA follows: TGTGCCAGCAGCTTCCCCGGGACAGGGGGCAACTATGGCTACACCTTC. The V and J genes are TRBV7-9 and TRBJ1-2; 12 positions match TRBD1. Germline CDR1 SEHNR, CDR2 FQNEAQ (reference sequence). This CDR3 region has 16 residues. Unmatched junction bases numbered 4, after V lost 3 bases and J lost 2 bases. Combining the CDR3 with reference TRBV7-9 and TRBJ1-2 gives the whole variable domain DTGVSQNPRHKITKRGQNVTFRCDPISEHNRLYWYRQTLGQGPEFLTYFQNEAQLEKSRLLSDRFSAERPKGSFSTLEIQRTEQGDSAMYLCASSFPGTGGNYGYTFGSGTRLTVV.

The table lists this clonotype with a few counts. CDR3 sequence: CASSGTAPYNSPLHF. The CDR3 DNA is TGTGCCAGCAGTGGGACAGCGCCCTATAATTCACCCCTCCACTTT. V usage is TRBV6-2 or TRBV6-3 and J usage is TRBJ1-6; TRBD1 agrees at 7 bases. Germline values: CDR1 MNHEY, CDR2 SVGEGT. V was pared by 5 bases and J by 2 bases, with 3 bases of the junction left unmatched. The CDR3 extends over 15 amino acids.

The V gene is TRBV29-1, the J gene TRBJ2-7; D is tentatively TRBD1 or TRBD2 (6 bases each). Germline V gene data show CDR1 as SQVTM and CDR2 as ANQGSEA. This CDR3 contains 11 residues. V was clipped by 8 bases and J by 9 bases, with 17 bases between them. The CDR3 DNA sequence: TGCAGCATCAAGGAGGGGGAGAGGCAGTACTTC. Translating it yields CSIKEGERQYF.

This clonotype occurred many times. V is TRBV6-5 and J is TRBJ1-3; 7 bases match TRBD1. Germline loops: CDR1 MNHEY, CDR2 SVGAGI. V trimming: 6 bases; J trimming: 0 bases; junction bases outside the gene matches: 8. CDR3 length: 16 amino acids. DNA of the CDR3: TGTGCCAGCAGATACGGGGACAGCGGCTCTGGAAACACCATATATTTT. Translation: CASRYGDSGSGNTIYF.

This clonotype was picked up many times. The chain joins TRBV27 to TRBJ1-6; D perhaps matches TRBD1 (5 bases). Germline values: CDR1 MNHEY, CDR2 SMNVEV (reference sequence). V lost 7 bases and J 10 bases, leaving 17 bases between the germline ends. The CDR3 extends over 14 amino acids. The DNA for the CDR3 is TGTGCCAGCAACCCGGGACTGATGAACTCACCCCTCCACTTT. Its translation is CASNPGLMNSPLHF.

This chain connects TRBV7-6 to TRBJ1-1, with D possibly matching TRBD1 (5 bases). Trimming pared 0 bases from V and 4 bases from J, leaving 12 bases between. Germline V gene lookup returns CDR1 SGHVS and CDR2 FNYEAQ. This CDR3 spans 15 amino acids. CDR3 in DNA: TGTGCCAGCAGCTTAGCCCCAGGGACGAGCACTGAAGCTTTCTTT. It encodes CASSLAPGTSTEAFF.

This clonotype was observed many times. V usage is TRBV5-1 and J usage is TRBJ1-4; 9 bases line up with TRBD1. CDR3 length equals 17 residues. With 4 bases clipped from V and 7 bases from J, the junction kept 14 bases outside the gene matches. The germline V gene has CDR1 SGHRS and CDR2 YFSETQ. The chain's CDR3 is CASSPWGTGSVSEKLFF. CDR3 nucleotides: TGCGCCAGCAGCCCCTGGGGGACAGGGTCGGTTAGTGAAAAACTGTTTTTT. The full variable domain, its missing parts supplied by reference TRBV5-1 and TRBJ1-4, is KAGVTQTPRYLIKTRGQQVTLSCSPISGHRSVSWYQQTPGQGLQFLFEYFSETQRNKGNFPGRFSGRQFSNSRSEMNVSTLELGDSALYLCASSPWGTGSVSEKLFFGSGTQLSVL.

The genes are TRBV12-3 or TRBV12-4 and TRBJ1-1, with D uncertain. V was cut by 2 bases and J by 2 bases, with 12 bases left in between. The CDR3 contains 15 residues. The CDR3 sequence: CASSLYGGGNTEAFF. As DNA, the CDR3 is TGTGCCAGCAGTTTATATGGAGGAGGTAACACTGAAGCTTTCTTT.

This clonotype was recorded a few times. The J gene is TRBJ1-3, the V gene TRBV5-4; possible D gene TRBD1, 6 bases. Germline assignment: CDR1 SGHNT and CDR2 YYREEE (reference sequence). The CDR3 runs to 15 residues. Trimming shortened V by 2 bases and J by 1 base, and 10 bases separated the two germline ends. CDR3 sequence: CASSFRGGSGNTIYF. CDR3 DNA: TGTGCCAGCAGCTTCAGAGGGGGGTCTGGAAACACCATATATTTT.

This chain joins TRBV12-3 or TRBV12-4 and TRBJ2-1; TRBD2 aligns across 9 bases. The CDR3 is 16 residues long. V gave up 5 bases and J gave up 0 bases; unmatched junction bases: 5. The CDR3 here is CASSVTSGYSYNEQFF. CDR3 bases: TGTGCCAGCAGTGTGACTAGCGGATACTCCTACAATGAGCAGTTCTTC.

This clonotype was observed at least ten times. The rearrangement links TRBV5-5 to TRBJ1-6, with 9 positions matching TRBD1. There are 15 residues in the CDR3. Germline lookup yields CDR1 SGHKS and CDR2 YYEKEE (reference sequence). V shed 0 bases and J 10 bases; nucleotides not matched to a gene: 5. CDR3 DNA sequence: TGTGCCAGCAGCTTGGAAGGGACAGGGATGTCACCCCTCCACTTT. It translates to CASSLEGTGMSPLHF.

The genes are TRBV25-1 and TRBJ2-7; the D gene is possibly TRBD2 (6 bases). Trimming shortened V by 2 bases and J by 5 bases, and 16 bases separated the two germline ends. The CDR3 length is 15 residues. Germline assignment: CDR1 MGHDK and CDR2 SYGVNS. The CDR3 DNA follows: TGTGCCAGCAGTGAACGGGACTCCAATCCCCACGAGCAGTACTTC. It yields the protein CASSERDSNPHEQYF.

The chain employs TRBV29-1 and TRBJ2-3; no definite D call. Germline CDR1 and CDR2: SQVTM and ANQGSEA. The CDR3 has 10 amino acids. The CDR3 here is CVSSTDTQYF. CDR3 DNA sequence: TGCGTCTCTAGCACAGATACGCAGTATTTT.

This chain uses TRBV7-2 with TRBJ2-5; D remains unclear. The length of the CDR3 is 13 residues. Germline values: CDR1 SGHTA, CDR2 FQGNSA. Trimming cost V 6 bases and J 5 bases, with 13 bases left between them. CDR3 residues: CASSTHRVETQYF. CDR3 coding DNA: TGTGCCAGCAGTACTCATAGGGTCGAGACCCAGTACTTC.

This clonotype was seen at least ten times. The V call is TRBV20-1, the J call TRBJ2-1; D may match TRBD1 or TRBD2 (6 bases each). CDR1 is DFQATT and CDR2 is SNEGSKA in the germline V gene (reference sequence). There are 15 residues in the CDR3. V was pared by 0 bases and J by 6 bases, with 15 bases between. CDR3 region: CSARDKKGGINEQFF. The CDR3, as DNA: TGCAGTGCTAGAGATAAAAAGGGGGGTATCAATGAGCAGTTCTTC.

Comments on this clonotype: This may come from a read error, since a much larger clone is one base off. The rearrangement uses TRBV30 and TRBJ1-1; TRBD1 might be the D (5 bases). This CDR3 has 14 residues. Germline assignment: CDR1 GTSNPN and CDR2 SVGIG (reference sequence). CDR3 DNA sequence: TGTGCCTGGGAGAACTACAGGAGCAACACTGAAGTTTTCTTT. Translation gives CAWENYRSNTEVFF.

V gene TRBV29-1 combines with J gene TRBJ2-3; D is ambiguous. Per the germline V gene, CDR1 is SQVTM and CDR2 is ANQGSEA. The CDR3 covers 10 residues. Trimming removed 6 bases from V and 2 bases from J, with 3 bases in between. The DNA for the CDR3 is TGCAGCGTCCCCACAGATACGCAGTATTTT. Residues: CSVPTDTQYF.

This clonotype was counted ten times or more. The V and J genes are TRBV12-3 or TRBV12-4 and TRBJ2-7; D gene unclear. There are 13 residues in the CDR3. V was shortened by 3 bases and J by 4 bases, with 10 bases between the two germline ends. CDR3 in amino acids: CASSFGDLYEQYF. DNA of the CDR3: TGTGCCAGCAGTTTTGGGGATTTATACGAGCAGTACTTC.

This clonotype was counted between two and nine times. V and J are TRBV5-4 and TRBJ1-6; 7 bases align to TRBD1. V was clipped by 1 base and J by 16 bases; unmatched bases: 5. The CDR3 runs to 12 residues. CDR1 and CDR2 from the germline V gene are SGHNT and YYREEE (reference sequence). The CDR3, as DNA: TGTGCCAGCAGCTTGTGGAGGGGGCGACTCCACTTT. It encodes CASSLWRGRLHF.

In this sample, this clonotype turned up many times. This sequence joins TRBV7-9 and TRBJ2-7; tentative D call: TRBD1 (5 bases). CDR3 size: 15 residues. Germline-derived CDR1 and CDR2 are SEHNR and FQNEAQ (reference sequence). The V end lost 1 base, the J end lost 5 bases, and 15 bases lay between the germline ends. The CDR3 nucleotides are TGTGCCAGCAGCTTAGTACCACAGGCAAGGGACGAGCAGTACTTC. Its translation is CASSLVPQARDEQYF.

The rearrangement uses TRBV10-3 and TRBJ1-1; possible D gene TRBD1, 6 bases. V was trimmed by 1 base and J by 6 bases, leaving 12 bases between them. The CDR3 totals 14 residues. Germline CDR1 is ENHRY and CDR2 is SYGVKD. CDR3 sequence reads: CAISEFTGTPEAFF. The CDR3 coding sequence is TGTGCCATCAGTGAGTTTACAGGGACCCCTGAAGCTTTCTTT.

The rearrangement uses TRBV3-1 and TRBJ1-1; 11 nucleotides agree with TRBD1. CDR1 is LGHDT and CDR2 is YNNKEL in the germline V gene (reference sequence). The CDR3 has 16 residues. V lost 5 bases, J lost 1 base, and 6 bases stayed unmatched. CDR3 region: CASSKRTGGPNTEAFF. Written as DNA, the CDR3 is TGTGCCAGCAGCAAACGGACAGGGGGCCCGAACACTGAAGCTTTCTTT.

The table lists this clonotype with many counts. The chain links TRBV11-2 to TRBJ1-6; 7 positions agree with TRBD1. V shed 5 bases, J shed 7 bases, and the junction held 11 bases outside the gene matches. The CDR3 spans 16 residues. Looked up from germline, CDR1 is SGHAT and CDR2 is FQNNGV. The CDR3 is CASSETGTAPNSPLHF. For the CDR3, the DNA is TGTGCCAGCAGCGAGACCGGGACAGCACCCAATTCACCCCTCCACTTT.

Many counts were recorded for this clonotype. This chain joins TRBV29-1 and TRBJ1-3, with D hard to call. CDR3 length: 15 amino acids. V was pared by 6 bases and J by 4 bases, with 19 bases between. Per germline, CDR1 SQVTM and CDR2 ANQGSEA. CDR3 protein: CSVITEGFLGNTIYF. The CDR3 DNA is TGCAGCGTGATCACCGAGGGCTTTTTGGGAAACACCATATATTTT.

The rearrangement links TRBV2 to TRBJ2-7; TRBD1 might be the D (6 bases). With 10 bases removed from V and 2 bases from J, the gap between germline ends came to 15 bases. The CDR3 is 13 residues long. CDR1 and CDR2 (germline): SNHLY, FYNNEI. CDR3 protein: CATVTGVTYEQYF. The CDR3 DNA reads TGTGCCACTGTGACAGGCGTGACCTACGAGCAGTACTTC.

In this sample, this clonotype turned up many times. V is TRBV12-3 or TRBV12-4 and J is TRBJ2-1, with a tentative D call TRBD1 (7 bases). The CDR3 contains 15 residues. Trimming left V 4 bases short and J 3 bases short, with 13 bases between. CDR3 in amino acids: CASSSGGGNYNEQFF. In DNA, the CDR3 is TGTGCCAGCAGTTCAGGGGGAGGCAACTACAATGAGCAGTTCTTC.

This clonotype came up many times. This rearrangement joins TRBV30 to TRBJ1-6; no firm D call. V was cut by 3 bases and J by 3 bases, with 15 bases left in between. The CDR3 covers 16 residues. Per germline, CDR1 GTSNPN and CDR2 SVGIG (reference sequence). CDR3 in DNA: TGTGCCTGGAGACCTGCGGGGAACCTCTATAATTCACCCCTCCACTTT. Amino acids: CAWRPAGNLYNSPLHF.

This clonotype was observed at least ten times. This sequence joins TRBV12-3 or TRBV12-4 and TRBJ2-1; D possibly matches TRBD1 or TRBD2 (5 bases each). This CDR3 spans 11 amino acids. V was trimmed by 6 bases and J by 11 bases, leaving 11 bases between them. CDR3 region: CASSPGRQQFF. CDR3 coding DNA: TGTGCCAGCAGCCCGGGACGGCAGCAGTTCTTC.

This clonotype has more than one count but fewer than ten. This chain uses TRBV11-2 with TRBJ1-1, with D hard to call. In germline, CDR1 is SGHAT, CDR2 FQNNGV. V was shortened by 1 base and J by 3 bases, with 15 bases between the two germline ends. CDR3 length: 16 residues. The CDR3 region is CASSLGREGRDTEAFF. CDR3 DNA: TGTGCCAGCAGCTTAGGGAGGGAGGGCCGGGACACTGAAGCTTTCTTT. Based on the CDR3 plus reference TRBV11-2 and TRBJ1-1, the full variable domain is EAGVAQSPRYKIIEKRQSVAFWCNPISGHATLYWYQQILGQGPKLLIQFQNNGVVDDSQLPKDRFSAERLKGVDSTLKIQPAKLEDSAVYLCASSLGREGRDTEAFFGQGTRLTVV.